Each of the 32 T cell receptor beta chains below was sequenced from the same sample in a study of beta chain features in type 1 diabetes. The study's findings and limits: Shortening that was moderate but significant affected the TCRB CDR3s of Type 1 diabetes patients in all four CD4+ subsets.

Their antigens are not known. Every bit of the isolated RNA underwent reverse transcription, so sequencing read expressed TCRB transcripts. Assay used: immunoSEQ multiplex PCR; TCRdb lists only in-frame clones, some missing. The sample records tens of thousands of clones, roughly half being singletons. The specimen sequenced was Tregs from blood. The receptors originated from a woman aged 40 to 50 with type 1 diabetes.

CDR3: CASSLPGRGKDNEQFF. In DNA form, the CDR3 reads TGTGCCAGCAGCTTACCGGGAAGGGGGAAGGACAATGAGCAGTTCTTC. The chain employs TRBV7-3 and TRBJ2-1, with D perhaps TRBD1 (6 bases). Trimming left V 2 bases short and J 5 bases short, with 16 bases between. CDR1 and CDR2 from the germline V gene are SGHTA and FQGTGA. This CDR3 is 16 amino acids long.

This chain uses TRBV4-2 with TRBJ2-3, with TRBD1 matching over 9 bases. From germline, CDR1 is LGHNA and CDR2 YNFKEQ. The CDR3 is made up of 15 amino acids. The V segment lost 3 bases and the J segment 5 bases; nucleotides outside the gene matches: 6. The CDR3 nucleotides are TGTGCCAGCAGCCATACAGGGGGCGGAGGAGATACGCAGTATTTT. Residues: CASSHTGGGGDTQYF.

The J gene is TRBJ1-1, the V gene TRBV27; D gene ambiguous. This CDR3 is built from 15 residues. Trimming left V 4 bases short and J 0 bases short, with 12 bases between. The germline V gene has CDR1 MNHEY and CDR2 SMNVEV (reference sequence). This CDR3 is CASSYFGGVNTEAFF. The CDR3 DNA sequence: TGTGCCAGCAGTTATTTCGGCGGTGTGAACACTGAAGCTTTCTTT.

The rearrangement joins TRBV2 to TRBJ2-7, with D hard to call. V was pared by 7 bases and J by 7 bases, with 11 bases between. The germline V gene encodes CDR1 SNHLY and CDR2 FYNNEI. The CDR3 runs 11 residues. The CDR3 bases are TGTGCCAGCACTACGTTAAAGGAGCAGTACTTC. It encodes CASTTLKEQYF.

This clone appeared once. Other DNA variants within this sample encode the same CDR3. The chain combines TRBV28 with TRBJ1-6; no definite D call. The CDR3 spans 11 residues. Trimming shortened V by 3 bases and J by 13 bases, and 7 bases separated the two germline ends. Germline V lookup: CDR1 MDHEN, CDR2 SYDVKM. CDR3 amino acids: CASSFRSPLHF. CDR3 DNA: TGTGCCAGCAGTTTTCGTTCCCCCCTCCACTTT.

V usage is TRBV7-9 and J usage is TRBJ2-2; the D gene is possibly TRBD1 (5 bases). The CDR3 sequence is 15 residues long. The germline V gene has CDR1 SEHNR and CDR2 FQNEAQ (reference sequence). V was clipped by 5 bases and J by 3 bases, with 13 bases between them. CDR3 nucleotide sequence: TGTGCCAGCAGCCTGATGACAGTCTACACCGGGGAGCTGTTTTTT. Amino acids: CASSLMTVYTGELFF.

As for this clone: An end of the junction differs from the germline gene, which may be a read error. This chain joins TRBV5-1 and TRBJ1-2; D is uncertain. The length of the CDR3 is 15 residues. Germline V gene data show CDR1 as SGHRS and CDR2 as YFSETQ. The CDR3 reads CASNLYFSADYGYTF. CDR3 nucleotide sequence: TGCGCCAGCAACTTGTATTTCAGCGCGGACTATGGCTACACCTTC.

In its sample, this clone was seen a few times. The V gene is TRBV29-1, the J gene TRBJ2-1; D remains unclear. Germline V lookup: CDR1 SQVTM, CDR2 ANQGSEA. The germline V and J ends were trimmed by 0 bases and 0 bases, with 9 bases remaining between them. The CDR3 extends over 15 amino acids. CDR3 in amino acids: CSVEDQLSSYNEQFF. The CDR3 region has the DNA TGCAGCGTTGAAGATCAACTATCCTCCTACAATGAGCAGTTCTTC.

The rearrangement uses TRBV28 and TRBJ2-5; D unclear. The V gene lost 3 bases and the J gene lost 1 base, with 24 bases spanning the gap. CDR3 length: 19 amino acids. Germline values: CDR1 MDHEN, CDR2 SYDVKM. CDR3 nucleotides: TGTGCCAGCAGTTTCCCCCCAAGCGACCTCTTCCAGATCCAAGAGACCCAGTACTTC. This codes for CASSFPPSDLFQIQETQYF.

The CDR3 DNA follows: TGTGCCAGCAGCCTAGGGGGGGGGCGAGGTGAAAAACTGTTTTTT. It specifies CASSLGGGRGEKLFF. V usage is TRBV7-2 and J usage is TRBJ1-4, with D possibly TRBD1 on 6 matching bases. This CDR3 comprises 15 residues. Germline assignment: CDR1 SGHTA and CDR2 FQGNSA. Trimming cost V 5 bases and J 7 bases, with 17 bases left between them.

The rearrangement joins TRBV2 to TRBJ1-5; the match to TRBD1 covers 8 bases. The germline V gene has CDR1 SNHLY and CDR2 FYNNEI. The CDR3 runs 17 residues. The ends lost 4 bases at V and 0 bases at J; junction bases unmatched: 8. The CDR3 sequence is CASSVYRGADSNQPQHF. The CDR3 DNA reads TGTGCCAGCAGTGTATACAGGGGGGCCGATAGCAATCAGCCCCAGCATTTT.

V is TRBV6-6 and J is TRBJ2-2, with 14 bases that match TRBD2. The V gene's germline CDR1 is MNHNY and CDR2 SVGAGI (reference sequence). J gave up 6 bases and V 6 bases, and 3 bases lay outside the gene matches. The CDR3 sequence is 15 residues long. CDR3 sequence: CASRRLAGGAGELFF. CDR3 DNA: TGTGCCAGCAGAAGACTAGCGGGAGGGGCCGGGGAGCTGTTTTTT.

This chain joins TRBV4-2 and TRBJ2-7, with TRBD2 matching 7 bases. V lost 5 bases, J lost 3 bases, and 10 bases stayed unmatched. Germline CDR1 is LGHNA and CDR2 is YNFKEQ. The CDR3 has 15 residues. Written as DNA, the CDR3 is TGTGCCAGCAGCACCGGACTAGAACCCCTCTACGAGCAGTACTTC. It encodes CASSTGLEPLYEQYF.

This clone has a handful of counts. V and J are TRBV6-5 and TRBJ2-2, with 14 bases fitting TRBD2. Germline loops: CDR1 MNHEY, CDR2 SVGAGI. Trimming removed 6 bases from V and 6 bases from J; junction bases left unmatched: 3. There are 15 residues in the CDR3. The CDR3 region is CASRRLAGGAGELFF. The CDR3 region has the DNA TGTGCCAGCAGAAGACTAGCGGGAGGGGCCGGGGAGCTGTTTTTT.

The V and J genes are TRBV5-1 and TRBJ2-2, with D perhaps matching TRBD1 (6 bases). V was trimmed by 4 bases and J by 0 bases, leaving 10 bases between them. CDR1 and CDR2 from the germline V gene are SGHRS and YFSETQ. The CDR3 runs to 15 residues. As DNA, the CDR3 is TGCGCCAGCAGCATGGGGGCCCCGAACACCGGGGAGCTGTTTTTT. Its translation: CASSMGAPNTGELFF.

This clone came up a few times. The chain couples TRBV28 to TRBJ1-5; D is unclear. The germline V gene has CDR1 MDHEN and CDR2 SYDVKM. The V gene lost 3 bases and the J gene lost 0 bases, with 9 bases spanning the gap. The CDR3 totals 15 residues. The DNA for the CDR3 is TGTGCCAGCAGTTTCGGAGGCTATAGCAATCAGCCCCAGCATTTT. Amino acids: CASSFGGYSNQPQHF.

This rearrangement joins TRBV11-2 to TRBJ1-5; a weak D match, TRBD1 (5 bases). CDR1 and CDR2 (germline): SGHAT, FQNNGV. The CDR3 consists of 14 residues. Trimming took 1 base from V and 5 from J, leaving 9 bases between them. The DNA of the CDR3 is TGTGCCAGCAGCTTAGGGACGGGGGATCAGCCCCAGCATTTT. Encoded protein: CASSLGTGDQPQHF.

The V call is TRBV19, the J call TRBJ1-4, with D perhaps TRBD1 (6 bases). The length of the CDR3 is 15 residues. Looked up from germline, CDR1 is LNHDA and CDR2 is SQIVND (reference sequence). V lost 5 bases and J 7 bases, leaving 17 bases between the germline ends. The CDR3 DNA is TGTGCCAGTAGTCGGGTACAGGGTTCGGGTGAAAAACTGTTTTTT. Translating gives CASSRVQGSGEKLFF.

This clone was recorded once. The chain couples TRBV4-3 to TRBJ2-5, with 9 bases that match TRBD1. This CDR3 is built from 16 residues. The germline V gene encodes CDR1 LGHNA and CDR2 YSLEER. Trimming took 0 bases from V and 7 from J; bases not matched to a gene: 9. CDR3 coding DNA: TGCGCCAGCAGCCAAGAATGGGACAGGGCTTGGGCGACCCAGTACTTC. It encodes CASSQEWDRAWATQYF.

The chain employs TRBV28 and TRBJ1-2; TRBD1 agrees at 9 bases. From germline, CDR1 is MDHEN and CDR2 SYDVKM. The CDR3 consists of 13 residues. V shed 6 bases, J shed 7 bases, and the junction held 6 bases outside the gene matches. The CDR3 spells CASSLGQGVGYTF. Here the CDR3 DNA reads TGTGCCAGCAGCTTGGGACAGGGTGTTGGCTACACCTTC.

There are a few counts of this clone. This chain joins TRBV2 and TRBJ2-7; maybe TRBD1 (5 bases). The germline V gene has CDR1 SNHLY and CDR2 FYNNEI. The V and J ends lost 6 bases and 1 base respectively, with 7 bases between them. The CDR3 is made up of 12 amino acids. In DNA, the CDR3 is TGTGCCAGCAGGGACAATTCCTACGAGCAGTACTTC. It translates to CASRDNSYEQYF.

This chain uses TRBV5-1 with TRBJ2-5; 13 nucleotides align to TRBD2. Germline V gene lookup returns CDR1 SGHRS and CDR2 YFSETQ. V dropped 4 bases and J dropped 2; count of bases not matched to a gene: 2. The CDR3 totals 15 residues. In nucleotides, the CDR3 is TGCGCCAGCAGCCCGACTAGCGGGGGGCAAGAGACCCAGTACTTC. Its protein product is CASSPTSGGQETQYF.

The count of this clone is one. The chain has TRBV19 and TRBJ2-5; 14 nucleotides agree with TRBD2. Germline V lookup: CDR1 LNHDA, CDR2 SQIVND (reference sequence). This CDR3 comprises 18 residues. J was trimmed by 5 bases and V by 5 bases; bases with no gene match: 13. CDR3 DNA: TGTGCCAGTAGTCCAGACGGGGGACTAGCGGGAGCCGACGAGACCCAGTACTTC. It is translated as CASSPDGGLAGADETQYF.

The CDR3 DNA reads TGTGCCAGTAGTCGGACTAACGAGGGATACAATGAGCAGTTCTTC. Protein: CASSRTNEGYNEQFF. This sequence joins TRBV19 and TRBJ2-1; maybe TRBD2 (6 bases). The CDR3 is made up of 15 amino acids. Trimming stripped 5 bases from V and 4 bases from J, with 15 bases between. Germline values: CDR1 LNHDA, CDR2 SQIVND (reference sequence).

Comment on this clone: This sample includes further DNA sequences coding for the same CDR3. This chain connects TRBV4-1 to TRBJ1-2; D is possibly TRBD1 (6 bases). There are 14 residues in the CDR3. V shed 8 bases and J shed 7 bases, with 20 bases lying between them. CDR1 and CDR2 (germline): MGHRA, YSYEKL. CDR3 region: CASSKQGGWAGYTF. The DNA of the CDR3 is TGCGCCAGCTCAAAACAAGGGGGTTGGGCTGGCTACACCTTC.

The chain links TRBV15 to TRBJ2-6; tentatively, D is TRBD1 (7 bases). With 5 bases removed from V and 1 base from J, the gap between germline ends came to 21 bases. The CDR3 is 19 amino acids. Germline-derived CDR1 and CDR2 are LNHNV and YYDKDF (reference sequence). The CDR3 spells CATSENFRGVISGANVLTF. In DNA form, the CDR3 reads TGTGCCACCAGCGAGAACTTCAGGGGGGTAATTTCTGGGGCCAACGTCCTGACTTTC.

The chain links TRBV4-3 to TRBJ2-6; TRBD1 matches 9 bases. The CDR3 runs to 17 residues. With 5 bases clipped from V and 4 bases from J, the junction kept 9 bases outside the gene matches. The germline V gene encodes CDR1 LGHNA and CDR2 YSLEER. Here the CDR3 DNA reads TGCGCCAGCAGCAGTATACAGGGGGCCGGGGGGGCCAACGTCCTGACTTTC. Translation gives CASSSIQGAGGANVLTF.

The chain couples TRBV10-3 to TRBJ1-2; TRBD1 agrees at 8 bases. The junction had 6 bases not matched to a gene; V was cut back by 10 bases and J by 8 bases. CDR3 length equals 11 residues. From germline, CDR1 is ENHRY and CDR2 SYGVKD. The CDR3 protein is CASQGAQGYTF. CDR3 DNA: TGTGCCAGCCAGGGGGCGCAAGGCTACACCTTC.

The CDR3 DNA reads TGTGCCAGCAGATCCACCCGACAGGGGAGAAATGAAAAACTGTTTTTT. Amino acid sequence: CASRSTRQGRNEKLFF. The V gene is TRBV28, the J gene TRBJ1-4, with 8 bases aligning to TRBD1. Germline V gives CDR1 MDHEN, CDR2 SYDVKM. The ends lost 6 bases at V and 5 bases at J; junction bases unmatched: 11. This CDR3 contains 16 residues.

The rearrangement links TRBV5-1 to TRBJ1-2; 7 nucleotides match TRBD1. Germline CDR1 SGHRS, CDR2 YFSETQ. The CDR3 sequence is 12 residues long. The V gene end was trimmed by 4 bases and the J gene end by 4 bases; junction bases not matched to a gene: 1. The CDR3 sequence is CASSRDSYGYTF. The CDR3 DNA follows: TGCGCCAGCAGCCGGGACAGCTATGGCTACACCTTC.

The J gene is TRBJ2-7, the V gene TRBV2; 10 positions agree with TRBD2. V was clipped by 9 bases and J by 6 bases; unmatched bases: 11. Per germline, CDR1 SNHLY and CDR2 FYNNEI. This CDR3 contains 14 residues. The CDR3 DNA sequence: TGTGCCAGGGGGTCGCTAGCGGGGGAAACCGAGCAGTACTTC. Residues: CARGSLAGETEQYF.

This clone was seen just once. V gene TRBV4-3 combines with J gene TRBJ1-1; 8 positions match TRBD1. V lost 2 bases and J lost 7; bases outside the gene matches: 3. The CDR3 extends over 13 amino acids. Per the germline V gene, CDR1 is LGHNA and CDR2 is YSLEER. The CDR3 DNA reads as TGCGCCAGCAGCCAAATACAGGGGGGTGAAGCTTTCTTT. Amino acid sequence: CASSQIQGGEAFF.